Detailed here is one T cell receptor beta chain. PCR used 60 Vbeta primers and 13 Jbeta primers. The data were produced by immunoSEQ multiplex PCR, yet TCRdb's version contains in-frame clones alone and is incomplete. The table records about 30,000 clones, 85% to 90% of them present only once. The CDR3 is 15 residues long. Looked up from germline, CDR1 is SGHAT and CDR2 is FQNNGV. V shed 5 bases, J shed 1 base, and the junction held 0 bases outside the gene matches. The data are from a study of cytomegalovirus exposure and HLA in healthy donors. The rearrangement joins TRBV11-2 to TRBJ2-7; 15 bases fit TRBD2. The receptor comes from a boy aged 10-17 years in good health and CMV-seronegative. Sequencing input: PBMCs. For the CDR3, the DNA is TGTGCCAGCAGCGGACTAGCGGGGGGGTCCTACGAGCAGTACTTC. It yields the protein CASSGLAGGSYEQYF.